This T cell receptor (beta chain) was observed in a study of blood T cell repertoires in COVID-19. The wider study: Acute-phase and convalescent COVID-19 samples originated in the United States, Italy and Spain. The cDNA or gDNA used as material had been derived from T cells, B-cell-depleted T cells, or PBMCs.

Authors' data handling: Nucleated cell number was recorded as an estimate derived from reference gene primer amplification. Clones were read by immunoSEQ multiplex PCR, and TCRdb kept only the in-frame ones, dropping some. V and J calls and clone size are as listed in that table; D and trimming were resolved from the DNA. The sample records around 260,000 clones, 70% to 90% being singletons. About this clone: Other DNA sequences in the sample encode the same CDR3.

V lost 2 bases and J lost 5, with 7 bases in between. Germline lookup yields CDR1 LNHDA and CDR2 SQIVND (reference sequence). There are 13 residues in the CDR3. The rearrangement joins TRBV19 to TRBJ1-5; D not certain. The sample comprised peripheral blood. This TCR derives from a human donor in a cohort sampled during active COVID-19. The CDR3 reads CASSITGDQPQHF. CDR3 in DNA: TGTGCCAGTAGTATAACCGGGGATCAGCCCCAGCATTTT.